These 22 T cell receptor beta chains came from one sample sequenced in a study of control samples from healthy donors and cancer patients. The repertoire was sequenced with immunoSEQ multiplex PCR; TCRdb's copy has only in-frame clones and lacks some. The sample records around 200,000 clones, approximately 95% being singletons. Sequencing used blood. Receptor source: a man in his late teens or twenties in good health.

As DNA, the CDR3 is TGTGCCAGCAGGTTAGGAGGGGGGGGACACGAGCAGTACTTC. This translates into CASRLGGGGHEQYF. The rearrangement uses TRBV28 and TRBJ2-7; D possibly corresponds to TRBD2 (7 bases). V lost 6 bases and J lost 5, with 17 bases in between. CDR1 is MDHEN and CDR2 is SYDVKM in the germline V gene. This CDR3 contains 14 residues.

The genes are TRBV10-3 and TRBJ1-4, with 7 bases lining up with TRBD1. There are 18 residues in the CDR3. Germline lookup yields CDR1 ENHRY and CDR2 SYGVKD. V lost 4 bases to trimming and J lost 0 bases; unmatched junction nucleotides: 11. The CDR3 DNA reads TGTGCCATCAGTGTGATCCGGGACAGAGGCGCAACTAATGAAAAACTGTTTTTT. Protein: CAISVIRDRGATNEKLFF.

The chain carries TRBV3-1 (or the pseudogene TRBV3-2) and TRBJ2-2; tentatively, D is TRBD2 (7 bases). The germline V and J ends were trimmed by 4 bases and 10 bases, with 16 bases remaining between them. CDR3 length: 14 amino acids. Germline V gene data show CDR1 as LGHDT and CDR2 as YNNKEL (reference sequence). CDR3 protein: CASSRDGGRAELFF. As DNA, the CDR3 is TGTGCCAGCAGCCGCGACGGGGGGCGCGCGGAGCTGTTTTTT.

The genes are TRBV29-1 and TRBJ1-5; 10 bases align to TRBD1. CDR1 is SQVTM, CDR2 ANQGSEA, per germline. Trimming took 5 bases from V and 5 from J; bases not matched to a gene: 6. The CDR3 covers 14 residues. The CDR3 sequence: CSVPSGTGDQPQHF. CDR3 nucleotides: TGCAGCGTTCCCTCCGGGACAGGGGATCAGCCCCAGCATTTT.

The chain combines TRBV19 with TRBJ2-7; tentatively, D is TRBD1 or TRBD2 (5 bases each). With 6 bases removed from V and 7 bases from J, the gap between germline ends came to 19 bases. Germline loops: CDR1 LNHDA, CDR2 SQIVND (reference sequence). This CDR3 spans 14 amino acids. Here the CDR3 reads CASSPGRAMGEQYF. CDR3 bases: TGTGCCAGTAGCCCGGGACGGGCGATGGGTGAGCAGTACTTC.

The chain employs TRBV18 and TRBJ2-1; D may be TRBD2 (7 bases). The CDR3 sequence is 15 residues long. V dropped 2 bases and J dropped 7 bases, with 15 bases sitting between them. Germline V CDR1 and CDR2: KGHSH, LQKENI. This CDR3 is CASSPTGGQGNEQFF. In DNA, the CDR3 is TGTGCCAGCTCACCAACGGGGGGCCAAGGAAATGAGCAGTTCTTC.

This chain joins TRBV30 and TRBJ1-6, with a weak D call TRBD1 (6 bases). CDR3 length equals 17 residues. Per the germline V gene, CDR1 is GTSNPN and CDR2 is SVGIG (reference sequence). Trimming removed 4 bases from V and 7 bases from J, with 23 bases in between. DNA of the CDR3: TGTGCCTGGAATGTACGAGATACAGGGCTTCTCAATTCACCCCTCCACTTT. Translating it yields CAWNVRDTGLLNSPLHF.

This chain uses TRBV5-1 with TRBJ2-6; 8 bases are a match to TRBD1. Germline V gene sequence: CDR1 SGHRS, CDR2 YFSETQ. The CDR3 contains 18 residues. Germline trimming cut 4 bases from V and 0 bases from J; bases unmatched to any gene: 9. CDR3 loop: CASSPRDRPFSGANVLTF. DNA of the CDR3: TGCGCCAGCAGCCCCCGGGACAGGCCCTTCTCTGGGGCCAACGTCCTGACTTTC.

In its sample, this clone was seen once. The chain uses TRBV27 and TRBJ1-1, with D hard to call. This CDR3 has 13 amino acids. CDR1 and CDR2 (germline): MNHEY, SMNVEV (reference sequence). V gave up 5 bases and J gave up 3 bases, with 10 bases separating them. In DNA, the CDR3 is TGTGCCAGCAGTCCGCAATGGGACACTGAAGCTTTCTTT. It codes for CASSPQWDTEAFF.

The chain recombines TRBV5-1 with TRBJ1-4; 10 bases match TRBD1. This CDR3 has 16 residues. Unmatched junction bases numbered 2, after V lost 0 bases and J lost 3 bases. CDR1 is SGHRS and CDR2 is YFSETQ in the germline V gene. CDR3 nucleotides: TGCGCCAGCAGCTTGGGACAGGGGGCTTCTAATGAAAAACTGTTTTTT. It specifies CASSLGQGASNEKLFF.

This clone was counted a few times. The chain carries TRBV2 and TRBJ1-1, with a tentative D call TRBD1 (6 bases). Germline CDR1 is SNHLY and CDR2 is FYNNEI. Trimming removed 5 bases from V and 6 bases from J, with 13 bases in between. The CDR3 extends over 13 amino acids. The CDR3 region is CASSFNRDAEAFF. DNA of the CDR3: TGTGCCAGCAGTTTTAACAGGGACGCTGAAGCTTTCTTT.

This clone occurred once. The chain recombines TRBV10-3 with TRBJ2-1, with 12 bases that match TRBD2. This CDR3 comprises 15 residues. Germline V gene sequence: CDR1 ENHRY, CDR2 SYGVKD. V was pared by 3 bases and J by 9 bases, with 6 bases of the junction left unmatched. The CDR3 bases are TGTGCCATCAGTGATACTTGGACTAGCGGGACTGAGCAGTTCTTC. It translates to CAISDTWTSGTEQFF.

As DNA, the CDR3 is TGTGCCACCAGTGATTTGTCCGGTGCAACTAATGAAAAACTGTTTTTT. Translating it yields CATSDLSGATNEKLFF. The chain joins TRBV24-1 to TRBJ1-4, with D hard to call. The CDR3 covers 16 residues. Trimming removed 0 bases at V and 0 bases at J, with 7 bases between. Per germline, CDR1 KGHDR and CDR2 SFDVKD.

This sequence joins TRBV3-1 (or the pseudogene TRBV3-2) and TRBJ2-7, with 9 positions matching TRBD2. Trimming cost V 2 bases and J 6 bases; bases outside gene matches: 8. The CDR3 extends over 15 amino acids. Per the germline V gene, CDR1 is LGHDT and CDR2 is YNNKEL (reference sequence). The CDR3 DNA sequence: TGTGCCAGCAGCCAATATGGCGGGGGGGCCAGCGAGCAGTACTTC. It is translated as CASSQYGGGASEQYF.

V and J are TRBV2 and TRBJ1-1; 10 bases line up with TRBD1. This CDR3 has 14 amino acids. The germline gives CDR1 SNHLY, CDR2 FYNNEI. The J segment lost 4 bases and the V segment lost 8 bases, leaving 7 bases of the junction unmatched. The CDR3 DNA sequence: TGTGCCAGCGGTCCGGGACAGGGGAGCACTGAAGCTTTCTTT. Translation gives CASGPGQGSTEAFF.

The chain combines TRBV7-9 with TRBJ1-5, with 7 positions matching TRBD1. V shed 6 bases and J 4 bases; nucleotides not matched to a gene: 0. Germline values: CDR1 SEHNR, CDR2 FQNEAQ (reference sequence). This CDR3 is 12 amino acids long. The DNA for the CDR3 is TGTGCCAGCAGGACAGGGAATCAGCCCCAGCATTTT. Encoded protein: CASRTGNQPQHF.

The chain carries TRBV3-1 (or the pseudogene TRBV3-2) and TRBJ1-1, with D possibly being TRBD1 (5 bases). The CDR3 is 16 residues long. V was cut by 0 bases and J by 1 base, with 12 bases left in between. Germline values: CDR1 LGHDT, CDR2 YNNKEL (reference sequence). The CDR3 bases are TGTGCCAGCAGCCAAGACCTCGGGGGAGCGAACACTGAAGCTTTCTTT. As protein: CASSQDLGGANTEAFF.

The chain joins TRBV5-4 to TRBJ1-1; D is undetermined. The germline gives CDR1 SGHNT, CDR2 YYREEE (reference sequence). The V end was cut by 4 bases, the J end by 1 base, with 17 bases between. The CDR3 extends over 16 amino acids. As DNA, the CDR3 is TGTGCCAGCAGCCCCCTTATTGGGCAGCCGAACACTGAAGCTTTCTTT. It codes for CASSPLIGQPNTEAFF.

This clone was seen just once. The V gene is TRBV27, the J gene TRBJ1-5; no firm D call. Germline values: CDR1 MNHEY, CDR2 SMNVEV (reference sequence). V lost 11 bases and J lost 1, with 15 bases in between. The CDR3 spans 14 residues. DNA for the CDR3: TGTGCCGGCCGTTGGCCGGGGAGCAATCAGCCCCAGCATTTT. Amino acids: CAGRWPGSNQPQHF.

V gene TRBV7-6 combines with J gene TRBJ2-3; perhaps D is TRBD1 or TRBD2 (6 bases each). The CDR3 loop spans 15 amino acids. Germline CDR1 and CDR2: SGHVS and FNYEAQ. Trimming pared 4 bases from V and 1 base from J, leaving 12 bases between. In DNA form, the CDR3 reads TGTGCCAGCAGCTCGCGAGGGGGGCGCACAGATACGCAGTATTTT. It translates to CASSSRGGRTDTQYF.

The V and J genes are TRBV3-1 (or the pseudogene TRBV3-2) and TRBJ2-7; D is unclear. This CDR3 is 12 amino acids long. Germline V CDR1 and CDR2: LGHDT, YNNKEL (reference sequence). The V gene lost 1 base and the J gene lost 2 bases, with 3 bases spanning the gap. CDR3 in amino acids: CASSQGAYEQYF. CDR3 coding DNA: TGTGCCAGCAGCCAAGGCGCCTACGAGCAGTACTTC.

The rearrangement links TRBV27 to TRBJ1-1; no clear D. Germline-derived CDR1 and CDR2 are MNHEY and SMNVEV (reference sequence). V was cut by 7 bases and J by 1 base, with 16 bases left in between. This CDR3 spans 15 amino acids. This CDR3 reads CASNLKAGWNTEAFF. The CDR3 DNA reads as TGTGCCAGCAATCTAAAGGCAGGTTGGAACACTGAAGCTTTCTTT.